The TCR beta chain under discussion was sequenced for a study of blood T cell repertoires in COVID-19. Trimming took off 4 bases at V and 0 bases at J, with 14 bases between the two ends. The germline V gene has CDR1 SGHDN and CDR2 FVKESK. The CDR3 is made up of 16 amino acids. This study enrolled people aged 18 to 89 from around 26 US geographic areas. Cohorts were assigned according to the clinical history that participants reported. TCRdb's copy holds only in-frame clones and misses some; the assay was immunoSEQ multiplex PCR. The sample holds hundreds of thousands of clones; approximately 86% are singletons and the top ten take roughly 3.3%.

The sequencing input was PBMCs or T cells enriched from blood (not recorded which). The chain couples TRBV14 to TRBJ2-3; a possible D gene is TRBD1 (5 bases). This clonotype was obtained from a woman aged 40 to 50 with acute COVID-19. The CDR3 bases are TGTGCCAGCAGCCTAAGTGCCAGGGCTAGCACAGATACGCAGTATTTT. It specifies CASSLSARASTDTQYF.